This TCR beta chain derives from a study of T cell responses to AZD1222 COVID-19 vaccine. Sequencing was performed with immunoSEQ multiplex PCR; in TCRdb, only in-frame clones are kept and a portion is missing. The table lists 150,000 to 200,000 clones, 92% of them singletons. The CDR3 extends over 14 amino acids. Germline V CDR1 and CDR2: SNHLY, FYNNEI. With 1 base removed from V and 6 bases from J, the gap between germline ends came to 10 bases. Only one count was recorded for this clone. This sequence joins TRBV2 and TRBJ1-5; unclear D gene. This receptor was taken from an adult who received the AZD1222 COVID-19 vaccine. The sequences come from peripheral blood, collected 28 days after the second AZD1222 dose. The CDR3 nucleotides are TGTGCCAGCAGTGAAGGGGAAGTCGGTCAGCCCCAGCATTTT. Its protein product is CASSEGEVGQPQHF.